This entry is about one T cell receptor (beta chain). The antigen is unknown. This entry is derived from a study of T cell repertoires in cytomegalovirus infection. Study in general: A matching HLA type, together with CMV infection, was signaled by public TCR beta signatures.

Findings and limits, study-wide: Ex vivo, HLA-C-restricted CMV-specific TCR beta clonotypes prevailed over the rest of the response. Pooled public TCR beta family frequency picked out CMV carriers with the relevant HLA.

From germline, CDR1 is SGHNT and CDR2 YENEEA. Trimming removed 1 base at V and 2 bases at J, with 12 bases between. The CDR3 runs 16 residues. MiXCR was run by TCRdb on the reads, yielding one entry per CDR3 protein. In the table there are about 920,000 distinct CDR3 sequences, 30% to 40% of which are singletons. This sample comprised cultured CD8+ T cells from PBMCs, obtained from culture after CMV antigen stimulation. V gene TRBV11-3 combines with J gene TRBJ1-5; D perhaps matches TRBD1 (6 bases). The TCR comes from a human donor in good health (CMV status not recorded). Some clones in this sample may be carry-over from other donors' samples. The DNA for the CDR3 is TGTGCCAGCAGCTTAGTCCGGGGGCCCGGCAATCAGCCCCAGCATTTT. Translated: CASSLVRGPGNQPQHF.